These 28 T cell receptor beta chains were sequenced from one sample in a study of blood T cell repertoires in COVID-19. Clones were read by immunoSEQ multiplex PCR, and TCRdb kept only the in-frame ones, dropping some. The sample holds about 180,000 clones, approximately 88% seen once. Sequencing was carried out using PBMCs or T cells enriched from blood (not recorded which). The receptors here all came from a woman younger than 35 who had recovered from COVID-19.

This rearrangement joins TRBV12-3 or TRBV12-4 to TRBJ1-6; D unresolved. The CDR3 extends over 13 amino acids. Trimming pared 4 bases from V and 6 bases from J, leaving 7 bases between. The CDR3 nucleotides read TGTGCCAGCAGTTCCGTCCTTAATTCACCCCTCCACTTT. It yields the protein CASSSVLNSPLHF.

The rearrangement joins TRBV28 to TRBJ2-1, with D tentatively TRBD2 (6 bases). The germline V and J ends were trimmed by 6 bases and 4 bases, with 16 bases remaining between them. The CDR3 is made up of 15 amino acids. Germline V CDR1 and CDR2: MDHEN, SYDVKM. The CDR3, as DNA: TGTGCCAGCAGATCTTACGCGGGATCGTACAATGAGCAGTTCTTC. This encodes CASRSYAGSYNEQFF. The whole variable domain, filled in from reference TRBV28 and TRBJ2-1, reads DVKVTQSSRYLVKRTGEKVFLECVQDMDHENMFWYRQDPGLGLRLIYFSYDVKMKEKGDIPEGYSVSREKKERFSLILESASTNQTSMYLCASRSYAGSYNEQFFGPGTRLTVL.

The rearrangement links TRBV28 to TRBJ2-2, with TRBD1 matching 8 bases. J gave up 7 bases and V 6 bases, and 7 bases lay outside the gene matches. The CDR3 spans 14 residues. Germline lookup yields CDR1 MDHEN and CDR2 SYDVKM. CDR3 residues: CASSTDRDGGELFF. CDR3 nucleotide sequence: TGTGCCAGCAGCACGGACAGGGATGGCGGGGAGCTGTTTTTT.

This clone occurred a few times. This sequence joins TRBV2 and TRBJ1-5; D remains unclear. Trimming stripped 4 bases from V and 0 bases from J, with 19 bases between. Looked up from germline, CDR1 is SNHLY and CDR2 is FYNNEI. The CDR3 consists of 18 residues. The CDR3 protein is CASSGEIFNDYSNQPQHF. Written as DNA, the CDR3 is TGTGCCAGCAGTGGGGAGATTTTTAATGACTATAGCAATCAGCCCCAGCATTTT.

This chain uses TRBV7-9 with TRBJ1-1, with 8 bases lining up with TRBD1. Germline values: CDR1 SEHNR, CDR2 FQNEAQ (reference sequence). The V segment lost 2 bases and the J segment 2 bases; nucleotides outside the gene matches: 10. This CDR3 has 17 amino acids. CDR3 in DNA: TGTGCCAGCAGCTTAAGGACAGGGAGAGGGAAAAACACTGAAGCTTTCTTT. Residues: CASSLRTGRGKNTEAFF. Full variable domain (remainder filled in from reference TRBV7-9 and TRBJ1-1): DTGVSQNPRHKITKRGQNVTFRCDPISEHNRLYWYRQTLGQGPEFLTYFQNEAQLEKSRLLSDRFSAERPKGSFSTLEIQRTEQGDSAMYLCASSLRTGRGKNTEAFFGQGTRLTVV.

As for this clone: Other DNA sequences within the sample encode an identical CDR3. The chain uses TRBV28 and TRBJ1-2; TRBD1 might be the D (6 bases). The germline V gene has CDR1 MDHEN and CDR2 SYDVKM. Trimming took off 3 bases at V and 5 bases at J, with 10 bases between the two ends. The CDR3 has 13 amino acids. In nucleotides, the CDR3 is TGTGCCAGCAGTTTTCGGGACAATTATGGCTACACCTTC. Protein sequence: CASSFRDNYGYTF.

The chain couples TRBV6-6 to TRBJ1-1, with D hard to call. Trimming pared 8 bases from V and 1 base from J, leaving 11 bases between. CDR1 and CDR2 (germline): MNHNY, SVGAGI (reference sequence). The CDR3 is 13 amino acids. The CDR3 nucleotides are TGTGCCAGCGGACTCACAGAGAACACTGAAGCTTTCTTT. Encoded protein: CASGLTENTEAFF.

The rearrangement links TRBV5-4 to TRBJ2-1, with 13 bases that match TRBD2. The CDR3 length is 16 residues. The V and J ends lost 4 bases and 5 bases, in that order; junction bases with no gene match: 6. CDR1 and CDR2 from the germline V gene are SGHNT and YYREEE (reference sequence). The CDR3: CASSRLAGGPNNEQFF. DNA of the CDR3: TGTGCCAGCAGCCGACTAGCGGGGGGCCCTAACAATGAGCAGTTCTTC.

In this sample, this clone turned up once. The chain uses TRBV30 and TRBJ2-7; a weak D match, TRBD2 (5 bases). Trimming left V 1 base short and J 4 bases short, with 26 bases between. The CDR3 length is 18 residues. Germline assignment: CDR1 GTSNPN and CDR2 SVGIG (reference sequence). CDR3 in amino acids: CAWSDGVRTRRTTYEQYF. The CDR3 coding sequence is TGTGCCTGGAGTGACGGGGTTCGCACCAGAAGAACCACTTACGAGCAGTACTTC.

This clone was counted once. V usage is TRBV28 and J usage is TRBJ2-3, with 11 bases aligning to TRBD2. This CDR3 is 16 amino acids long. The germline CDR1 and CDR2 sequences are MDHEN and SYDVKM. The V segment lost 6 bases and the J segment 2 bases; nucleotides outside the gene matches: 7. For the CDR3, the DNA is TGTGCCAGCAGACCTAGACTAGCGGGGACCACAGATACGCAGTATTTT. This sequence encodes CASRPRLAGTTDTQYF.

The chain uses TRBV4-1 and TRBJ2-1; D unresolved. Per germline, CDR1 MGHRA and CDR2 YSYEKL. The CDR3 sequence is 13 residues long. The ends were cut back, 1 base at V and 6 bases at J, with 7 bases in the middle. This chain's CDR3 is CASSQGPPNEQFF. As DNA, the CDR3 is TGCGCCAGCAGCCAAGGGCCCCCCAATGAGCAGTTCTTC.

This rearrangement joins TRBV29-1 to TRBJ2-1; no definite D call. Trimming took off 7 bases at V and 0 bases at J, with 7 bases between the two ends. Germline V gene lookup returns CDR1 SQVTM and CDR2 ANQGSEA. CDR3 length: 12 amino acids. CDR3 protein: CSDGSSYNEQFF. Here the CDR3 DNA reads TGCAGCGACGGTAGCTCCTACAATGAGCAGTTCTTC.

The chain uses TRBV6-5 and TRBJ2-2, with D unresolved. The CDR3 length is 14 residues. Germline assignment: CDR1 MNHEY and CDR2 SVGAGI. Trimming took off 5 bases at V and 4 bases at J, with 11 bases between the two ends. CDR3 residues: CASSLGRSTGELFF. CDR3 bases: TGTGCCAGCAGTCTGGGTAGGAGCACCGGGGAGCTGTTTTTT.

The CDR3 protein is CASSEQAAGFYEQYF. For the CDR3, the DNA is TGTGCCAGCAGCGAACAGGCCGCCGGTTTCTACGAGCAGTACTTC. The chain combines TRBV2 with TRBJ2-7, with a tentative D call TRBD1 (5 bases). Deletions cut 6 bases from V and 3 bases from J, with 18 bases between. Germline CDR1 is SNHLY and CDR2 is FYNNEI. The CDR3 extends over 15 amino acids.

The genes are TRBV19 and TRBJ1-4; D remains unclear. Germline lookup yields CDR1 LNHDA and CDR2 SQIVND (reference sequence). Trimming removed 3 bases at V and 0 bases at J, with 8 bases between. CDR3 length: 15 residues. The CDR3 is CASSIQEATNEKLFF. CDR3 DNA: TGTGCCAGTAGTATCCAAGAGGCAACTAATGAAAAACTGTTTTTT.

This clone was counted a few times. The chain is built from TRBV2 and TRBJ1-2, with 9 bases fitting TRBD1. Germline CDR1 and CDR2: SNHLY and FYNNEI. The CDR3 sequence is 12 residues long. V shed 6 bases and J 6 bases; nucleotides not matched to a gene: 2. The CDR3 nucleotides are TGTGCCAGCAGGACAGGGGGTCATGGCTACACCTTC. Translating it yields CASRTGGHGYTF.

The CDR3 sequence is CASRLAGGGTYEQYF. For the CDR3, the DNA is TGTGCCAGCAGGTTAGCGGGAGGGGGGACCTACGAGCAGTACTTC. The chain recombines TRBV27 with TRBJ2-7; 11 nucleotides line up with TRBD2. CDR1 and CDR2 (germline): MNHEY, SMNVEV (reference sequence). V lost 6 bases to trimming and J lost 2 bases; unmatched junction nucleotides: 6. The CDR3 has 15 amino acids.

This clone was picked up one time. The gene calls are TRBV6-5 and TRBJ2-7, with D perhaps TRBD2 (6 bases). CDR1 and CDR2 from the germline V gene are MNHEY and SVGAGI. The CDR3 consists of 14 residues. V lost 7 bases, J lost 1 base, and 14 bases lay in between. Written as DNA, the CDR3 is TGTGCCAGCACCGAGGGCAGCGGGTCCTACGAGCAGTACTTC. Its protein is CASTEGSGSYEQYF.

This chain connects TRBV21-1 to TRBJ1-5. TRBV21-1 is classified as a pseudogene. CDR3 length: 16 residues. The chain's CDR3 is CASSTPCSGDLWPQHF. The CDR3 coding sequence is TGTGCCAGCAGCACCCCATGTTCGGGAGATCTGTGGCCCCAGCATTTT.

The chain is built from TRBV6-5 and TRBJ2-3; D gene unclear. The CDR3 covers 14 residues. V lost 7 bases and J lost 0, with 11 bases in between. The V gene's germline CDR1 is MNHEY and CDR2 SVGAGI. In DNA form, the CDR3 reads TGTGCCAGCAAGACACGGCCTAGCACAGATACGCAGTATTTT. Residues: CASKTRPSTDTQYF.

CDR3 bases: TGTGCCAGCAGCCCCGTTGGAGGGAACACTGAAGCTTTCTTT. Encoded protein: CASSPVGGNTEAFF. The chain links TRBV5-6 to TRBJ1-1, with unresolved D. V lost 4 bases and J 1 base, leaving 11 bases between the germline ends. Germline V gene lookup returns CDR1 SGHDT and CDR2 YYEEEE. The CDR3 contains 14 residues.

The CDR3 spells CASSDNRGGYGYTF. As DNA, the CDR3 is TGTGCCAGCAGCGATAACCGGGGGGGTTATGGCTACACCTTC. This rearrangement joins TRBV28 to TRBJ1-2; the D gene is possibly TRBD1 (5 bases). The CDR3 length is 14 residues. CDR1 is MDHEN, CDR2 SYDVKM, per germline. Deletions cut 6 bases from V and 5 bases from J, with 16 bases between.

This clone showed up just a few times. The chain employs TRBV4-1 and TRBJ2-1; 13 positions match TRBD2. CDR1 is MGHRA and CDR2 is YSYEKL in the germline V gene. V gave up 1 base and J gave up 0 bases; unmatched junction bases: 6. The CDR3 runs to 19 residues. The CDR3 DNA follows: TGCGCCAGCAGCCAAGTACTAGCGGGGGGGGCGAGCTCCTACAATGAGCAGTTCTTC. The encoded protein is CASSQVLAGGASSYNEQFF.

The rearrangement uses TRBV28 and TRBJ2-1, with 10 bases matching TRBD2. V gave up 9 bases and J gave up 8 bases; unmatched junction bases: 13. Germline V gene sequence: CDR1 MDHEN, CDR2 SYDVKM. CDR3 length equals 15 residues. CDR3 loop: CASLDIAGGPHEQFF. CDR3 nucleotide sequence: TGTGCCAGTTTGGACATAGCGGGGGGTCCCCATGAGCAGTTCTTC.

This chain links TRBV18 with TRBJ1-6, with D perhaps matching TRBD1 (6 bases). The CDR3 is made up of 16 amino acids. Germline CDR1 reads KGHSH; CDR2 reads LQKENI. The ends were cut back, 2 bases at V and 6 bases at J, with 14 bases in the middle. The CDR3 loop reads CASSPFVGQSNSPLHF. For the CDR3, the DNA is TGTGCCAGCTCACCATTTGTGGGACAAAGTAATTCACCCCTCCACTTT.

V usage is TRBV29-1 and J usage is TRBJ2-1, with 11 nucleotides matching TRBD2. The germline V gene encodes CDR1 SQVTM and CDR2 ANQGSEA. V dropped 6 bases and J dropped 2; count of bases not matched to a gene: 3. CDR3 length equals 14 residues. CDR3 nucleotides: TGCAGCGTGCTGACTAGCGGGGCCTACAATGAGCAGTTCTTC. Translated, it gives CSVLTSGAYNEQFF.

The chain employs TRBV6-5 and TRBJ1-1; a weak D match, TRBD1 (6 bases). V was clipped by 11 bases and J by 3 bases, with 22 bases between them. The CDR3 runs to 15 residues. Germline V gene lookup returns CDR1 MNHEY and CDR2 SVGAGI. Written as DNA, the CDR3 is TGTGCCGGCATTTCGGACAATGGGGGCTACACTGAAGCTTTCTTT. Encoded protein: CAGISDNGGYTEAFF.

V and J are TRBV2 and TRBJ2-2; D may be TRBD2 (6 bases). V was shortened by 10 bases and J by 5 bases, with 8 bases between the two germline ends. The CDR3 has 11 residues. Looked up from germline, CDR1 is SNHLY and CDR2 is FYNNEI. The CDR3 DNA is TGTGCCACCGGAGGGACCGGGGAGCTGTTTTTT. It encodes CATGGTGELFF.